The 19 T cell receptor beta chains listed next were all sequenced from one sample in a study of T cell responses to AZD1222 COVID-19 vaccine. The table came from immunoSEQ multiplex PCR; TCRdb's copy has only in-frame clones and leaves some out. The table has about 85,000 clones, 86% seen once; the top ten hold approximately 7%. Source: peripheral blood, taken on day 0 of AZD1222 vaccination. The receptors shown here come from an adult in good health.

The chain employs TRBV7-2 and TRBJ2-7; D possibly corresponds to TRBD2 (6 bases). Deletions cut 2 bases from V and 2 bases from J, with 13 bases between. The CDR3 is 15 residues long. CDR1 is SGHTA, CDR2 FQGNSA, per germline. This chain's CDR3 is CASSLQAGGTYEQYF. The CDR3 DNA reads TGTGCCAGCAGCTTACAAGCGGGCGGGACCTACGAGCAGTACTTC.

By sample fraction, this clone is medium-sized. The chain recombines TRBV28 with TRBJ2-7; 8 bases are a match to TRBD1. CDR1 and CDR2 from the germline V gene are MDHEN and SYDVKM. J gave up 2 bases and V 4 bases, and 7 bases lay outside the gene matches. CDR3 length: 15 amino acids. The CDR3 sequence: CASSSSTGEAYEQYF. Written as DNA, the CDR3 is TGTGCCAGCAGTTCCTCGACAGGGGAGGCCTACGAGCAGTACTTC.

In this sample, this clone turned up once. V gene TRBV20-1 combines with J gene TRBJ1-5; D perhaps matches TRBD1 (6 bases). This CDR3 comprises 14 residues. The germline gives CDR1 DFQATT, CDR2 SNEGSKA (reference sequence). V lost 3 bases and J 2 bases, leaving 11 bases between the germline ends. CDR3 DNA: TGCAGTGCTAGTAGTCCAGGGGGCAATCAGCCCCAGCATTTT. This codes for CSASSPGGNQPQHF.

This chain uses TRBV15 with TRBJ1-2; the D is unclear. Trimming left V 3 bases short and J 3 bases short, with 20 bases between. CDR1 is LNHNV and CDR2 is YYDKDF in the germline V gene (reference sequence). This CDR3 spans 17 amino acids. CDR3 amino acids: CATSRLVSGETHYGYTF. CDR3 DNA sequence: TGTGCCACCAGCAGGTTGGTCTCAGGAGAAACCCACTATGGCTACACCTTC.

Only one count was recorded for this clone. One junction end disagrees with the germline gene, perhaps due to a read error. V gene TRBV5-6 combines with J gene TRBJ1-5, with TRBD1 as a possible D gene (5 bases). The CDR3 contains 16 residues. Germline V gene data show CDR1 as SGHDT and CDR2 as YYEEEE. In nucleotides, the CDR3 is TGTGCCAGCAGCGTGCAGGGAACTTCGAGCAATCAGCCCCGGCATTTT. This translates into CASSVQGTSSNQPRHF.

J is TRBJ2-1 and V is TRBV6-2 or TRBV6-3, with D perhaps TRBD2 (5 bases). Germline assignment: CDR1 MNHEY and CDR2 SVGEGT. CDR3 size: 12 residues. V was clipped by 6 bases and J by 9 bases, with 12 bases between them. The CDR3 here is CASSRGSIEQFF. CDR3 in DNA: TGTGCCAGCAGCCGCGGGTCAATTGAGCAGTTCTTC.

The CDR3 loop is CASSSRERYTQYF. CDR3 nucleotides: TGTGCCAGCAGCTCAAGGGAACGGTATACGCAGTATTTT. The chain has TRBV9 and TRBJ2-3; D not certain. The CDR3 is 13 amino acids. Germline V lookup: CDR1 SGDLS, CDR2 YYNGEE. V lost 4 bases and J 7 bases, leaving 13 bases between the germline ends.

The rearrangement links TRBV28 to TRBJ1-5; D gene unclear. The CDR3 loop spans 13 amino acids. Trimming took off 7 bases at V and 7 bases at J, with 14 bases between the two ends. The germline V gene has CDR1 MDHEN and CDR2 SYDVKM. The DNA for the CDR3 is TGTGCCAGCACCACAGACCTGTCGCAGCCCCAGCATTTT. Its protein product is CASTTDLSQPQHF.

V is TRBV19 and J is TRBJ2-3; D might be TRBD1 or TRBD2, each matching 5 bases. Deletions cut 5 bases from V and 5 bases from J, with 17 bases between. Germline V CDR1 and CDR2: LNHDA, SQIVND (reference sequence). This CDR3 has 15 residues. The CDR3 nucleotides read TGTGCCAGTAGTTTTCAGGGTATTGAGGGAGATACGCAGTATTTT. It is translated as CASSFQGIEGDTQYF.

This clone was seen only a few times. The chain couples TRBV10-3 to TRBJ1-4, with TRBD1 matching 11 bases. CDR3 length equals 15 residues. The trim removed 6 bases at V and 0 bases at J, leaving 0 bases unmatched. Germline CDR1 ENHRY, CDR2 SYGVKD. CDR3: CAIRGQGATNEKLFF. The CDR3 nucleotides read TGTGCCATCAGGGGACAGGGGGCAACTAATGAAAAACTGTTTTTT.

The V and J genes are TRBV19 and TRBJ2-5, with D perhaps TRBD1 or TRBD2 (5 bases each). The CDR3 sequence is 16 residues long. Trimming removed 0 bases from V and 5 bases from J, with 16 bases in between. Germline lookup yields CDR1 LNHDA and CDR2 SQIVND (reference sequence). Here the CDR3 reads CASSIDDSRGRETQYF. As DNA, the CDR3 is TGTGCCAGTAGTATAGACGATAGCCGGGGCCGGGAGACCCAGTACTTC.

The genes are TRBV29-1 and TRBJ1-1; D is ambiguous. V lost 7 bases and J 1 base, leaving 4 bases between the germline ends. Germline lookup yields CDR1 SQVTM and CDR2 ANQGSEA. This CDR3 region has 10 residues. The CDR3 loop reads CSAKNTEAFF. CDR3 nucleotide sequence: TGCAGCGCTAAGAACACTGAAGCTTTCTTT.

V usage is TRBV2 and J usage is TRBJ1-1, with a possible D match to TRBD1 (6 bases). Germline V lookup: CDR1 SNHLY, CDR2 FYNNEI. With 8 bases removed from V and 6 bases from J, the gap between germline ends came to 16 bases. The CDR3 loop spans 13 amino acids. The CDR3 spells CASLRGGTPEAFF. CDR3 DNA sequence: TGTGCCAGCCTTAGGGGGGGGACCCCTGAAGCTTTCTTT.

The CDR3 DNA reads as TGTGCCAGCAGCCCAACTTTCATGGGACAGGCAAATCAGCCCCAGCATTTT. Translation: CASSPTFMGQANQPQHF. V and J are TRBV4-2 and TRBJ1-5; TRBD1 aligns across 8 bases. The V segment lost 4 bases and the J segment 4 bases; nucleotides outside the gene matches: 12. Germline V gene data show CDR1 as LGHNA and CDR2 as YNFKEQ. The CDR3 runs 17 residues.

The chain is built from TRBV18 and TRBJ2-3; D unresolved. CDR1 KGHSH and CDR2 LQKENI come from the germline V gene. V was clipped by 2 bases and J by 4 bases, with 19 bases between them. CDR3 length equals 17 residues. CDR3 sequence reads: CASSPSSKSVRSDTQYF. In DNA form, the CDR3 reads TGTGCCAGCTCACCAAGTTCGAAAAGTGTTAGATCAGATACGCAGTATTTT.

The V gene is TRBV6-5, the J gene TRBJ1-1; TRBD1 aligns across 7 bases. Trimming removed 4 bases from V and 4 bases from J; junction bases left unmatched: 6. There are 14 residues in the CDR3. Germline V gives CDR1 MNHEY, CDR2 SVGAGI. The CDR3 is CASSSLTGSTEAFF. The CDR3 region has the DNA TGTGCCAGCAGTTCCCTGACAGGGAGCACTGAAGCTTTCTTT.

This chain joins TRBV18 and TRBJ2-1; 11 bases are shared with TRBD2. The CDR3 length is 18 residues. V lost 5 bases to trimming and J lost 8 bases; unmatched junction nucleotides: 17. CDR1 is KGHSH and CDR2 is LQKENI in the germline V gene. The CDR3 loop reads CASSRRGGLAGGADEQFF. CDR3 nucleotides: TGTGCCAGCTCAAGGAGGGGTGGACTAGCGGGTGGCGCTGATGAGCAGTTCTTC.

For this clone: The junction departs from germline at one end; a sequencing error may be responsible. The chain uses TRBV7-7 and TRBJ2-2, with 15 bases lining up with TRBD2. This CDR3 is built from 16 residues. The germline V gene has CDR1 SSHAT and CDR2 FNYEAQ (reference sequence). The CDR3 loop is CASSLGLAGGAGELFF. The CDR3 bases are TGTGCTAGCAGCTTGGGACTAGCGGGGGGTGCCGGGGAGCTGTTTTTT.

The rearrangement uses TRBV29-1 and TRBJ1-2, with 12 positions matching TRBD1. CDR1 and CDR2 from the germline V gene are SQVTM and ANQGSEA. The CDR3 loop spans 14 amino acids. V lost 4 bases, J lost 7 bases, and 7 bases stayed unmatched. The CDR3 sequence is CSVASGQGATGYTF. The CDR3 nucleotides read TGCAGCGTTGCATCGGGACAGGGGGCGACTGGCTACACCTTC.